This TCR beta chain was identified in a study of T cells in Graves' hyperthyroidism and ophthalmopathy. Clinical symptoms, serum thyroxine, TRAb, thyroid ultrasound and orbital computed tomography informed diagnoses. This clonotype appeared a few times. The source material, RNA transcripts, was used to amplify TCR beta CDR3 regions. HTBI primers drove first-round RT-PCR of the TCR CDR3. A single record per CDR3 protein comes from TCRdb applying MiXCR to the multiplex PCR reads. The sample lists some 400,000 distinct CDR3 sequences, approximately 15% seen once, with around 10% in the top ten. The germline CDR1 and CDR2 sequences are MDHEN and SYDVKM. The CDR3 extends over 16 amino acids. V lost 3 bases and J lost 0; bases outside the gene matches: 6.

This receptor was obtained from a woman aged 55-69 years with Graves' hyperthyroidism. Sequencing was carried out using blood. The chain employs TRBV28 and TRBJ2-3; TRBD1 matches 7 bases. CDR3 coding DNA: TGTGCCAGCAGTTTGAGGGGACAGCGAAGCACAGATACGCAGTATTTT. This sequence encodes CASSLRGQRSTDTQYF.